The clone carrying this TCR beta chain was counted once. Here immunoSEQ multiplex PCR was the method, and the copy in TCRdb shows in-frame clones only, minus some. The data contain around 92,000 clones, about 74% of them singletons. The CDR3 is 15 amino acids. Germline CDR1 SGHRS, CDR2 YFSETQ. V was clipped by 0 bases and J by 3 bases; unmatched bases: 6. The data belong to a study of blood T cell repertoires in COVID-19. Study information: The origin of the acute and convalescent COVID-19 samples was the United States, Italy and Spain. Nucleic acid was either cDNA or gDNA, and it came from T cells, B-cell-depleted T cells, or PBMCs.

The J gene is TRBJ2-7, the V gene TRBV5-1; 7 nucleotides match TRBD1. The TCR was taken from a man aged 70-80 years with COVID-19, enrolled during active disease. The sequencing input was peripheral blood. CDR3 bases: TGCGCCAGCAGCTTGGCTCCGGGACAGAACTACGAGCAGTACTTC. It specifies CASSLAPGQNYEQYF.